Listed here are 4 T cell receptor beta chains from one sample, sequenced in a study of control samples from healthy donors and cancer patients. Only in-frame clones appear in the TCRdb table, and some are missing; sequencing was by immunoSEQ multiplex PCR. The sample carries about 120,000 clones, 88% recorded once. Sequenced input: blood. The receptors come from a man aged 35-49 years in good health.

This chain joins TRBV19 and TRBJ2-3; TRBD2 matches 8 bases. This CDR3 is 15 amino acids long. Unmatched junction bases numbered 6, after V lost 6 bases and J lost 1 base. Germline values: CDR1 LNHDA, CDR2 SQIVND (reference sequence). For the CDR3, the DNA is TGTGCCAGTAGCCGCGGGACTAGTGGCACAGATACGCAGTATTTT. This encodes CASSRGTSGTDTQYF. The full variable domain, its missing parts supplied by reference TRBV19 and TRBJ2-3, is DGGITQSPKYLFRKEGQNVTLSCEQNLNHDAMYWYRQDPGQGLRLIYYSQIVNDFQKGDIAEGYSVSREKKESFPLTVTSAQKNPTAFYLCASSRGTSGTDTQYFGPGTRLTVL.

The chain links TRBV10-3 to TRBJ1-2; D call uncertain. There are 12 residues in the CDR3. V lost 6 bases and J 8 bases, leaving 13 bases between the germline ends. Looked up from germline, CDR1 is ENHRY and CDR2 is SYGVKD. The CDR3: CAIRGEGTGYTF. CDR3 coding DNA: TGTGCCATCAGGGGAGAGGGTACAGGCTACACCTTC.

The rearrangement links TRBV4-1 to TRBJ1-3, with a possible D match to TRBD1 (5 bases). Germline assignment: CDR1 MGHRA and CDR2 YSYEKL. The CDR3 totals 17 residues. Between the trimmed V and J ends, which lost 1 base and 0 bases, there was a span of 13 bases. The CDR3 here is CASSQVGLQNSGNTIYF. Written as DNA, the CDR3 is TGCGCCAGCAGCCAAGTGGGACTCCAGAACTCTGGAAACACCATATATTTT.

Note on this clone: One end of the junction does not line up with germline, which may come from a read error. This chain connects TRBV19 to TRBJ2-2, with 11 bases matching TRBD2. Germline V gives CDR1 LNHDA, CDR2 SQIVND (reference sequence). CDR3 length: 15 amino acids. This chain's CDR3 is CASSIAGGASGELFF. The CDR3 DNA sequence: TGTGCCAGTAGCATAGCGGGGGGGGCGTCCGGGGAGCTGTTTTTT.